Listed below are T cell receptor beta chains from one sample, sequenced in a study of cytomegalovirus exposure and HLA in healthy donors. Measured with immunoSEQ multiplex PCR; TCRdb has only the in-frame clones, and not every one. Of under 150,000 clones in the sample, 70% to 85% were seen once. The sample comprised PBMCs. The source of these receptors is a male donor in good health and CMV-seronegative. The conserved cysteine and the conserved F or W are not part of the CDR3 here.

TRBJ1-3 TRBV28 ASSLSRRVGNTIY
TRBJ2-1 TRBV28 ASSTPTAHEQF
TRBJ2-1 TRBV11-2 ASSLGQGYNEQF
TRBJ2-1 TRBV7-3 ASSRTGGEQF
TRBJ1-3 TRBV5-6 ASGTTTGAGNTIY
TRBJ2-5 TRBV11-2 ASSLDSETQY
TRBJ2-3 TRBV9 ASSLRTSGTDTDTQY
TRBJ1-1 TRBV30 AWSVRRGEGAF
TRBJ2-5 TRBV18 ASSPGTGQETQY
TRBJ2-5 TRBV7-8 ASTRPDRLRARRETQY
TRBJ2-7 TRBV19 ASSPFGWGGYEQY
TRBJ2-1 TRBV30 AWSLSNEQF
TRBJ2-7 TRBV7-9 ASSLAPLAGNYEQY
TRBJ2-1 TRBV25-1 VSTAGAYNEQF
TRBJ2-3 TRBV10-3 ASHQRETDTQY
TRBJ2-3 TRBV7-2 ASSLGVGLDTQY
TRBJ2-3 TRBV5-5 ASSLIGRAADTQY
TRBJ1-1 TRBV5-1 ASSESRTGTEAF
TRBJ2-7 TRBV2 ASSDEPWSEQY
TRBJ1-1 TRBV27 ASSLSSGGNTEAF
TRBJ2-5 TRBV9 ASSVSSGIQETQY
TRBJ1-3 TRBV11-2 ASSLAGGFSGNTIY
TRBJ2-7 TRBV13 ASSLRREGYYEQY
TRBJ2-3 TRBV18 ASSSSIGVQDTQY
TRBJ2-2 TRBV6-1 ASFLGLPSGELF
TRBJ1-1 TRBV7-9 ASSSLEWIHF
TRBJ1-5 TRBV15 ATSPQGNQPQH
TRBJ2-7 TRBV2 ASGRDRAYEQY
TRBJ1-2 TRBV30 AWMVPHRGGYT
TRBJ2-3 TRBV4-3 ASSQEAGLSDTQY
TRBJ2-7 TRBV19 ASSIGTGLYEQY
TRBJ1-1 TRBV5-6 ASSFRGGGTEAF
TRBJ2-1 TRBV27 ASSASISLSSYNEQF
TRBJ1-5 TRBV18 ASSGQPNQPQH
TRBJ1-3 TRBV27 ASSEAGNGNTIY
TRBJ2-7 TRBV18 ASSPRWSGSYEQY
TRBJ2-7 TRBV7-8 ASSRTSGSYEQY
TRBJ1-1 TRBV10-3 AISESGGRWTEAF
TRBJ1-2 TRBV4-3 ASSRGQGAHGYT
TRBJ2-5 TRBV5-1 ASRSSAGGPEETQY
TRBJ2-5 TRBV4-3 ASRRTSVGVETQY
TRBJ2-2 TRBV5-1 ASTRTQGASGELF